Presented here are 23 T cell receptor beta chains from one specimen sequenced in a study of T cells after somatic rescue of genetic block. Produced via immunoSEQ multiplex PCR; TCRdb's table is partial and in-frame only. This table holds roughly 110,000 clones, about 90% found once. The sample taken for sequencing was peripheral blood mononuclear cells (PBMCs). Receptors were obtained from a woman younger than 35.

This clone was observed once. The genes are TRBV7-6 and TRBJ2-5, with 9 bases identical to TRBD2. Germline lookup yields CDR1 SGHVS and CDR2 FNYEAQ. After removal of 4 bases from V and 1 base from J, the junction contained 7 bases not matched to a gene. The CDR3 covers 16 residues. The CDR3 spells CASSSNLAGPQETQYF. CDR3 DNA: TGTGCCAGCAGCTCTAACCTAGCGGGGCCCCAAGAGACCCAGTACTTC.

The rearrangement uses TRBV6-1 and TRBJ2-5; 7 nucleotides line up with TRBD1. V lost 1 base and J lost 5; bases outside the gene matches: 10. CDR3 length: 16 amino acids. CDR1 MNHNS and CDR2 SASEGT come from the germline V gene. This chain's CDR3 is CASSEGGRGGRETQYF. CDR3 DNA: TGTGCCAGCAGTGAAGGAGGTCGAGGGGGCCGTGAGACCCAGTACTTC.

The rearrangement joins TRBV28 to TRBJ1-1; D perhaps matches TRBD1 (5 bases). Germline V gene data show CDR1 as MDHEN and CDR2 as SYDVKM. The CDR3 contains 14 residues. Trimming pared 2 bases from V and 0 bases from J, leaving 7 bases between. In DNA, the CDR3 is TGTGCCAGCAGTTTAGCAGGGATGAACACTGAAGCTTTCTTT. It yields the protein CASSLAGMNTEAFF.

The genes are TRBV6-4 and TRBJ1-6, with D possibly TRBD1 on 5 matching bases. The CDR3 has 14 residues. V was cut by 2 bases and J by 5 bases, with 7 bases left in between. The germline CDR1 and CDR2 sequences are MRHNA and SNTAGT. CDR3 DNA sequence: TGTGCCAGCAGTGACACGGGGGATAATTCACCCCTCCACTTT. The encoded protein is CASSDTGDNSPLHF.

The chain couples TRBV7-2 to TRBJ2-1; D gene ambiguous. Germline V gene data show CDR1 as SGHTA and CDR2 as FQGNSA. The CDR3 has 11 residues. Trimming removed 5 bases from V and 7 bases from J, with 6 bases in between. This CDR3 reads CASSTLNEQFF. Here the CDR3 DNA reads TGTGCCAGCAGCACTCTTAATGAGCAGTTCTTC.

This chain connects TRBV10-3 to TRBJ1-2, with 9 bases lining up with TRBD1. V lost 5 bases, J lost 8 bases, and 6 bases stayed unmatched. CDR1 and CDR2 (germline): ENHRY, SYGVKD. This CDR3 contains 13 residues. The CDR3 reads CAISPDRGWGYTF. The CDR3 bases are TGTGCCATCAGTCCGGACAGGGGTTGGGGCTACACCTTC.

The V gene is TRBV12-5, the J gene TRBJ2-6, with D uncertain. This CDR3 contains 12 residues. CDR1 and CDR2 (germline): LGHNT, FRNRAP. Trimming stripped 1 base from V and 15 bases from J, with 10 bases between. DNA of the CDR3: TGTGCTAGTGGTTTGGAAATACCAACCCTGACTTTC. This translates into CASGLEIPTLTF. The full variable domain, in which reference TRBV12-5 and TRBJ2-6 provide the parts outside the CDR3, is DARVTQTPRHKVTEMGQEVTMRCQPILGHNTVFWYRQTMMQGLELLAYFRNRAPLDDSGMPKDRFSAEMPDATLATLKIQPSEPRDSAVYFCASGLEIPTLTFGAGSRLTVL.

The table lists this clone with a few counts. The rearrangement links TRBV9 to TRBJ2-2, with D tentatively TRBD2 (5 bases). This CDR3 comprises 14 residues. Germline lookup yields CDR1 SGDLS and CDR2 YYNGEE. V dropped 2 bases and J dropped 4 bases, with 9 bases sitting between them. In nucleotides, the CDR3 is TGTGCCAGCAGCGTCAGCGGACCCACCGGGGAGCTGTTTTTT. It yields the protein CASSVSGPTGELFF.

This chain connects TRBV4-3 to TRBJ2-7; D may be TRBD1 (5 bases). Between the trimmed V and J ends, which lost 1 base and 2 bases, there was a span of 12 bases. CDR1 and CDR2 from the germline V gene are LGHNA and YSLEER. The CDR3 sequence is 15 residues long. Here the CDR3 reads CASSQARGRTYEQYF. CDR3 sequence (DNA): TGCGCCAGCAGCCAAGCTAGGGGCAGGACCTACGAGCAGTACTTC.

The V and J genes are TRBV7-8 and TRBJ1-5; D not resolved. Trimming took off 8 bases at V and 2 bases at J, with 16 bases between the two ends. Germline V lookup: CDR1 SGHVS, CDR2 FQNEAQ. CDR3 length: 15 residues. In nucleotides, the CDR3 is TGTGCCAGCGCAAGCCGGGCAAGGGGCAATCAGCCCCAGCATTTT. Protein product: CASASRARGNQPQHF.

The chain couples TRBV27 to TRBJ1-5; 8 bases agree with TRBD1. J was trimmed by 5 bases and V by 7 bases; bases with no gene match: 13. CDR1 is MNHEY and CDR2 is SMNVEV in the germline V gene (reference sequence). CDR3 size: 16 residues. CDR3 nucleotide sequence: TGTGCCAGCAAGGAGGGCCAGGGGGCGCTTCATCAGCCCCAGCATTTT. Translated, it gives CASKEGQGALHQPQHF.

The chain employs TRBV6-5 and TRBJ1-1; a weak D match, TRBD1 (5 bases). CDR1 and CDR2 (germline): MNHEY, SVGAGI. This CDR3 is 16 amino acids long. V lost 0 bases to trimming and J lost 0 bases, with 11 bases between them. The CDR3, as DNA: TGTGCCAGCAGTTACTCGGATGAGGGGATGAACACTGAAGCTTTCTTT. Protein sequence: CASSYSDEGMNTEAFF.

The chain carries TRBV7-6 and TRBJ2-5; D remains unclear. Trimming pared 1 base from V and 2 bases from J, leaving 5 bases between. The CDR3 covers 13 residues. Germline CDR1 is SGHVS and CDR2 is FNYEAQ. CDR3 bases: TGTGCCAGCAGCTTAGGCCAGCAAGAGACCCAGTACTTC. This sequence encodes CASSLGQQETQYF. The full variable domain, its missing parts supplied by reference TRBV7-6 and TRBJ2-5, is GAGVSQSPRYKVTKRGQDVALRCDPISGHVSLYWYRQALGQGPEFLTYFNYEAQQDKSGLPNDRFSAERPEGSISTLTIQRTEQRDSAMYRCASSLGQQETQYFGPGTRLLVL.

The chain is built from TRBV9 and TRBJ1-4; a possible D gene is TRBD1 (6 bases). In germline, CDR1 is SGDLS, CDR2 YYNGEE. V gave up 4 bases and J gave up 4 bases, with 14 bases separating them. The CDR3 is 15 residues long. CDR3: CASSPRTDFNEKLFF. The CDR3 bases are TGTGCCAGCAGCCCGAGGACAGATTTTAATGAAAAACTGTTTTTT.

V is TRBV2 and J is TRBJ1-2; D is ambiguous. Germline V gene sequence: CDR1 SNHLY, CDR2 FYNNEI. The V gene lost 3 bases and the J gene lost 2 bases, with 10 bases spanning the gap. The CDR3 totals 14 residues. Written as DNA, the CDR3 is TGTGCCAGCAGTGACCTGCGGACCAACTATGGCTACACCTTC. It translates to CASSDLRTNYGYTF.

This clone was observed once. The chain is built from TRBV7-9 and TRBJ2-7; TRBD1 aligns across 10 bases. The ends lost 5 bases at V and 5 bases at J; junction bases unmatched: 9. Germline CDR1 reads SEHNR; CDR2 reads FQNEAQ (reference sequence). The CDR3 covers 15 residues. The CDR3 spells CASSPSGTGVHEQYF. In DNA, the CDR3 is TGTGCCAGCAGCCCCAGTGGGACAGGGGTCCACGAGCAGTACTTC.

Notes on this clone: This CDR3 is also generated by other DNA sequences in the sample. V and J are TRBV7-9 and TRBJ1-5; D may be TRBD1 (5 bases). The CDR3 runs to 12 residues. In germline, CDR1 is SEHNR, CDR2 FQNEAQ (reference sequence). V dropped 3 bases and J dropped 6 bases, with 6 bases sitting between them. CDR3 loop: CASSLGTQPQHF. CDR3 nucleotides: TGTGCCAGCAGCTTGGGGACTCAGCCCCAGCATTTT.

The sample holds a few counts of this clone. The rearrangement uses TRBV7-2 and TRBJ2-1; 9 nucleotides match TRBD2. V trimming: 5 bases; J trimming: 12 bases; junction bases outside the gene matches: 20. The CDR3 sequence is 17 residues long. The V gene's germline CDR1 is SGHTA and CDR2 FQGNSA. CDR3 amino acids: CASSQTSGTSLGLGQFF. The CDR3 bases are TGTGCCAGCAGCCAAACTTCCGGGACTAGCCTCGGTTTAGGGCAGTTCTTC.

The CDR3 sequence is CASRWLGNGELFF. CDR3 sequence (DNA): TGCGCCAGCAGGTGGCTGGGGAACGGGGAGCTGTTTTTT. The chain recombines TRBV5-1 with TRBJ2-2; D gene ambiguous. The germline V gene has CDR1 SGHRS and CDR2 YFSETQ. The V end lost 5 bases, the J end lost 7 bases, and 12 bases lay between the germline ends. The length of the CDR3 is 13 residues.

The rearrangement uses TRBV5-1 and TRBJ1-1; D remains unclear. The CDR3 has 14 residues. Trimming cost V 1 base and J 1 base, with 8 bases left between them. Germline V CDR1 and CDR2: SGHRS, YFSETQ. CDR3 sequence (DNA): TGCGCCAGCAGCTTGCAGGCGGGGAACACTGAAGCTTTCTTT. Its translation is CASSLQAGNTEAFF. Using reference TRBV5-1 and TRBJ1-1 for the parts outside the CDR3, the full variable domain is KAGVTQTPRYLIKTRGQQVTLSCSPISGHRSVSWYQQTPGQGLQFLFEYFSETQRNKGNFPGRFSGRQFSNSRSEMNVSTLELGDSALYLCASSLQAGNTEAFFGQGTRLTVV.

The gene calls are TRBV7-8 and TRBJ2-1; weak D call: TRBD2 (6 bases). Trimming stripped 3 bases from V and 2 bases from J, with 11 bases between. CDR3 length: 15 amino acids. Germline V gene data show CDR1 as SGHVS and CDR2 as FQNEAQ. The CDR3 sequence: CASSLRGITYNEQFF. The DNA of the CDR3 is TGTGCCAGCAGCTTGCGGGGTATTACCTACAATGAGCAGTTCTTC.

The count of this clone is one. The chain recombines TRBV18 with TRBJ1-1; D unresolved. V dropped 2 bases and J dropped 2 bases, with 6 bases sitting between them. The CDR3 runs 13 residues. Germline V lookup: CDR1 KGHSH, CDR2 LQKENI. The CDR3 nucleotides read TGTGCCAGCTCACCAAGGGTCAACACTGAAGCTTTCTTT. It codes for CASSPRVNTEAFF.

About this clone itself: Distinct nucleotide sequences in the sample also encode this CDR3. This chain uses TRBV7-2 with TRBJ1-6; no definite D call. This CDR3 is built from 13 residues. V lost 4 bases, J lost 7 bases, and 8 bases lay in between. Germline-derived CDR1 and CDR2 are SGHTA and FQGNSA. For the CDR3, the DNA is TGTGCCAGCAGCTCACGAGGAAATTCACCCCTCCACTTT. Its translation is CASSSRGNSPLHF. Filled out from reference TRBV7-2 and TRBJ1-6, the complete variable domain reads GAGVSQSPSNKVTEKGKDVELRCDPISGHTALYWYRQSLGQGLEFLIYFQGNSAPDKSGLPSDRFSAERTGGSVSTLTIQRTQQEDSAVYLCASSSRGNSPLHFGNGTRLTVT.